The 19 T cell receptor beta chains below were found in one sample sequenced in a study of blood T cells in healthy people across ages. The second PCR ran roughly 6 to 11 cycles with a sample-barcoded 5' primer and J-beta primers. TCRdb reprocessed the 5' RACE reads with MiXCR, giving one entry per CDR3 protein. The sample lists over 1,200,000 distinct CDR3 sequences, roughly 60% occurring once. Material: blood. These receptors all come from a man younger than 35 in good health.

The chain combines TRBV7-9 with TRBJ2-5, with D tentatively TRBD2 (6 bases). This CDR3 comprises 15 residues. Trimming removed 5 bases from V and 1 base from J, with 14 bases in between. In germline, CDR1 is SEHNR, CDR2 FQNEAQ (reference sequence). This chain's CDR3 is CASSPTGAFQETQYF. In DNA, the CDR3 is TGTGCCAGCAGCCCCACGGGAGCCTTCCAAGAGACCCAGTACTTC.

The chain joins TRBV20-1 to TRBJ1-1, with D tentatively TRBD1 (6 bases). Germline V gene lookup returns CDR1 DFQATT and CDR2 SNEGSKA (reference sequence). CDR3 length: 12 residues. V lost 6 bases and J lost 3, with 11 bases in between. The CDR3 reads CSAGRGDTEAFF. The CDR3 coding sequence is TGCAGTGCGGGGAGGGGGGACACTGAAGCTTTCTTT.

This chain connects TRBV12-3 or TRBV12-4 to TRBJ2-3, with a possible D match to TRBD1 (6 bases). This CDR3 is built from 16 residues. The V end lost 5 bases, the J end lost 6 bases, and 21 bases lay between the germline ends. As DNA, the CDR3 is TGTGCCAGCAGTATAAGACAGGAGCTCGGTATGGATACGCAGTATTTT. It codes for CASSIRQELGMDTQYF.

This clonotype was seen a handful of times. V and J are TRBV29-1 and TRBJ2-3; maybe TRBD2 (6 bases). V gave up 7 bases and J gave up 3 bases, with 8 bases separating them. Germline loops: CDR1 SQVTM, CDR2 ANQGSEA. This CDR3 region has 11 residues. The CDR3 loop is CSGDSTDTQYF. CDR3 nucleotide sequence: TGCAGCGGGGACTCTACAGATACGCAGTATTTT.

The chain joins TRBV7-9 to TRBJ2-7; D may be TRBD1 (6 bases). Trimming removed 6 bases at V and 5 bases at J, with 17 bases between. Germline assignment: CDR1 SEHNR and CDR2 FQNEAQ (reference sequence). The CDR3 length is 14 residues. DNA of the CDR3: TGTGCCAGCAGGGGGGCCACGACGATCGACGAGCAGTACTTC. Amino acids: CASRGATTIDEQYF.

This clonotype has a handful of counts. The rearrangement links TRBV7-2 to TRBJ1-2; 9 nucleotides line up with TRBD1. CDR1 and CDR2 (germline): SGHTA, FQGNSA. The CDR3 has 13 residues. V shed 5 bases and J 9 bases; nucleotides not matched to a gene: 7. The CDR3 nucleotides read TGTGCCAGCAGCGCAAGGGACAGGGCTCGCTACACCTTC. Translating it yields CASSARDRARYTF.

This clonotype was recorded a few times. The chain carries TRBV20-1 and TRBJ2-5, with TRBD2 matching 15 bases. With 6 bases clipped from V and 3 bases from J, the junction kept 8 bases outside the gene matches. This CDR3 region has 16 residues. Looked up from germline, CDR1 is DFQATT and CDR2 is SNEGSKA (reference sequence). This chain's CDR3 is CSAGGLAGGIKETQYF. The CDR3 DNA follows: TGCAGTGCCGGCGGACTAGCGGGGGGGATTAAAGAGACCCAGTACTTC.

V and J are TRBV7-9 and TRBJ2-1; D remains unclear. This CDR3 is built from 17 residues. Trimming removed 1 base at V and 3 bases at J, with 16 bases between. The germline V gene encodes CDR1 SEHNR and CDR2 FQNEAQ (reference sequence). The CDR3 is CASSLGQSHLVYNEQFF. For the CDR3, the DNA is TGTGCCAGCAGCTTAGGGCAGTCCCATTTGGTCTACAATGAGCAGTTCTTC.

This sequence joins TRBV3-1 and TRBJ2-5; unclear D gene. The last part of the DNA fits TRBJ2-7 better; the J call may be wrong. CDR3 length: 19 amino acids. The germline V gene encodes CDR1 LGHDT and CDR2 YNNKEL (reference sequence). The CDR3 DNA sequence: TGTGCCAGCAGCCCGCAAAGAAGCACACCAAAAGAAAAGCCCTACGAGCAGTACTTC. This translates into CASSPQRSTPKEKPYEQYF.

This clonotype was detected only a few times. The rearrangement links TRBV29-1 to TRBJ1-2, with 11 nucleotides matching TRBD1. Unmatched junction bases numbered 9, after V lost 4 bases and J lost 5 bases. Per the germline V gene, CDR1 is SQVTM and CDR2 is ANQGSEA. This CDR3 is 15 amino acids long. CDR3: CSVVAGTGGWYGYTF. The CDR3 DNA follows: TGCAGCGTTGTAGCCGGGACAGGGGGTTGGTATGGCTACACCTTC.

V and J are TRBV4-3 and TRBJ2-3, with D hard to call. This CDR3 spans 16 amino acids. Trimming cost V 0 bases and J 2 bases, with 12 bases left between them. The germline CDR1 and CDR2 sequences are LGHNA and YSLEER. The CDR3 nucleotides are TGCGCCAGCAGCCAAGATGGCTACAAAGACACAGATACGCAGTATTTT. Translating it yields CASSQDGYKDTDTQYF.

This clonotype was picked up a small number of times. This chain joins TRBV6-5 and TRBJ2-7; D is unclear. The ends were cut back, 7 bases at V and 5 bases at J, with 9 bases in the middle. The CDR3 is 11 residues long. Looked up from germline, CDR1 is MNHEY and CDR2 is SVGAGI. In nucleotides, the CDR3 is TGTGCCAGCACCTACATGAACGAGCAGTACTTC. Its translation is CASTYMNEQYF.

This clonotype was seen once. The V call is TRBV4-3, the J call TRBJ1-2, with TRBD1 as a possible D gene (6 bases). Germline assignment: CDR1 LGHNA and CDR2 YSLEER. The CDR3 runs to 16 residues. The ends were cut back, 0 bases at V and 2 bases at J, with 13 bases in the middle. CDR3: CASSQDAGGANYGYTF. The CDR3 bases are TGCGCCAGCAGCCAAGATGCGGGGGGGGCAAACTATGGCTACACCTTC.

In this sample, this clonotype turned up a few times. The rearrangement joins TRBV29-1 to TRBJ2-3; 7 bases align to TRBD2. This CDR3 has 13 amino acids. The junction had 4 bases not matched to a gene; V was cut back by 3 bases and J by 4 bases. The germline V gene encodes CDR1 SQVTM and CDR2 ANQGSEA. CDR3 in amino acids: CSVETGGSDTQYF. CDR3 nucleotide sequence: TGCAGCGTTGAGACGGGAGGCTCAGATACGCAGTATTTT.

V gene TRBV7-8 combines with J gene TRBJ2-6, with D possibly TRBD1 on 5 matching bases. Germline lookup yields CDR1 SGHVS and CDR2 FQNEAQ. V lost 10 bases and J 0 bases, leaving 16 bases between the germline ends. The CDR3 extends over 16 amino acids. The CDR3: CATRQKPFSGANVLTF. The CDR3 DNA reads as TGTGCCACTAGACAGAAACCATTCTCTGGGGCCAACGTCCTGACTTTC.

The CDR3 region is CSVEGQGHYGYTF. CDR3 coding DNA: TGCAGCGTTGAAGGACAGGGCCACTATGGCTACACCTTC. The chain has TRBV29-1 and TRBJ1-2; 7 bases align to TRBD1. Germline lookup yields CDR1 SQVTM and CDR2 ANQGSEA. The CDR3 is 13 amino acids. V shed 1 base, J shed 3 bases, and the junction held 2 bases outside the gene matches.

This clonotype was detected only once. V and J are TRBV7-8 and TRBJ1-3, with 12 positions matching TRBD1. From germline, CDR1 is SGHVS and CDR2 FQNEAQ. CDR3 length: 17 amino acids. V shed 5 bases and J 3 bases; nucleotides not matched to a gene: 8. The chain's CDR3 is CASSPGTGGSYGNTIYF. The CDR3 DNA reads TGTGCCAGCAGCCCAGGGACAGGGGGCTCTTATGGAAACACCATATATTTT.

This clonotype was seen a handful of times. CDR3 in amino acids: CASSLLGQGGETQYF. Here the CDR3 DNA reads TGTGCCAGCAGTTTATTGGGACAGGGGGGAGAGACCCAGTACTTC. V gene TRBV28 combines with J gene TRBJ2-5; 11 nucleotides line up with TRBD1. This CDR3 region has 15 residues. Germline CDR1 MDHEN, CDR2 SYDVKM. J was trimmed by 4 bases and V by 1 base; bases with no gene match: 2.

The chain uses TRBV11-2 and TRBJ2-7, with D possibly matching TRBD2 (5 bases). Looked up from germline, CDR1 is SGHAT and CDR2 is FQNNGV. Trimming stripped 5 bases from V and 1 base from J, with 12 bases between. This CDR3 has 14 amino acids. The CDR3 DNA follows: TGTGCCAGCAGCCTCATGAGCGGTTCCTACGAGCAGTACTTC. This codes for CASSLMSGSYEQYF.